What follows are 21 T cell receptor beta chains derived from one specimen sequenced in a study of blood T cell repertoires in COVID-19. Measured with immunoSEQ multiplex PCR; TCRdb has only the in-frame clones, and not every one. In the table there are about 380,000 clones, 85% of which are singletons. Sequencing used peripheral blood. These receptor sequences come from a woman aged 18-29 years with acute or convalescent COVID-19.

The chain is built from TRBV2 and TRBJ2-1; D gene unclear. Germline-derived CDR1 and CDR2 are SNHLY and FYNNEI. The CDR3 length is 12 residues. Trimming removed 2 bases at V and 7 bases at J, with 6 bases between. The CDR3 DNA reads as TGTGCCAGCAGTGAACAGCGAAATGAGCAGTTCTTC. Amino acid sequence: CASSEQRNEQFF.

The chain employs TRBV7-3 and TRBJ2-5; 11 bases are shared with TRBD2. V lost 5 bases to trimming and J lost 5 bases; unmatched junction nucleotides: 7. The CDR3 is 15 residues long. CDR1 is SGHTA and CDR2 is FQGTGA in the germline V gene. The CDR3 reads CASSQIAGGPETQYF. The CDR3, as DNA: TGTGCCAGCAGCCAAATAGCGGGAGGGCCGGAGACCCAGTACTTC.

The rearrangement joins TRBV5-5 to TRBJ1-1, with a weak D call TRBD1 (5 bases). The germline gives CDR1 SGHKS, CDR2 YYEKEE (reference sequence). V lost 4 bases to trimming and J lost 1 base, with 11 bases between them. The CDR3 runs to 14 residues. CDR3: CASSPLGPNTEAFF. As DNA, the CDR3 is TGTGCCAGCAGCCCCCTGGGGCCGAACACTGAAGCTTTCTTT. The full variable domain, its missing parts supplied by reference TRBV5-5 and TRBJ1-1, is DAGVTQSPTHLIKTRGQQVTLRCSPISGHKSVSWYQQVLGQGPQFIFQYYEKEERGRGNFPDRFSARQFPNYSSELNVNALLLGDSALYLCASSPLGPNTEAFFGQGTRLTVV.

This rearrangement joins TRBV19 to TRBJ1-4; 7 nucleotides line up with TRBD1. This CDR3 has 13 amino acids. In germline, CDR1 is LNHDA, CDR2 SQIVND (reference sequence). V trimming: 4 bases; J trimming: 11 bases; junction bases outside the gene matches: 7. The CDR3: CASSTTGTAKLFF. The CDR3 DNA is TGTGCCAGTAGTACAACCGGGACAGCGAAACTGTTTTTT.

This clone came up once. The chain carries TRBV6-1 and TRBJ2-3; D is perhaps TRBD1 (6 bases). The CDR3 totals 16 residues. V gave up 2 bases and J gave up 1 base, with 13 bases separating them. CDR1 and CDR2 from the germline V gene are MNHNS and SASEGT. The DNA for the CDR3 is TGTGCCAGCAGTGAATTTGTAGGGGGAGGCACAGATACGCAGTATTTT. Its translation is CASSEFVGGGTDTQYF.

This chain links TRBV19 with TRBJ1-1, with 8 nucleotides matching TRBD1. V was pared by 5 bases and J by 0 bases, with 8 bases of the junction left unmatched. Germline CDR1 is LNHDA and CDR2 is SQIVND (reference sequence). The CDR3 extends over 16 amino acids. DNA of the CDR3: TGTGCCAGTAGTTATGTCCAGGGGGCTCTGAACACTGAAGCTTTCTTT. Encoded protein: CASSYVQGALNTEAFF.

This clone was counted a single time. The chain links TRBV19 to TRBJ1-1; 10 bases are a match to TRBD1. Germline CDR1 reads LNHDA; CDR2 reads SQIVND (reference sequence). V was clipped by 5 bases and J by 0 bases; unmatched bases: 6. The CDR3 length is 16 residues. CDR3 protein: CASSPRQGALNTEAFF. CDR3 bases: TGTGCCAGTAGTCCTCGACAGGGGGCCTTGAACACTGAAGCTTTCTTT.

The chain recombines TRBV5-1 with TRBJ2-5; 7 positions match TRBD2. In germline, CDR1 is SGHRS, CDR2 YFSETQ. This CDR3 is built from 15 residues. V shed 4 bases, J shed 5 bases, and the junction held 11 bases outside the gene matches. For the CDR3, the DNA is TGCGCCAGCAGCCGGGGAGGGGTAGGTCCGGAGACCCAGTACTTC. Translation gives CASSRGGVGPETQYF.

In nucleotides, the CDR3 is TGTGCCAGCAGTGGGGGCAGGGGGCCCGAAAAACTGTTTTTT. It specifies CASSGGRGPEKLFF. This chain uses TRBV28 with TRBJ1-4; 8 nucleotides line up with TRBD1. There are 14 residues in the CDR3. CDR1 and CDR2 from the germline V gene are MDHEN and SYDVKM. J gave up 8 bases and V 5 bases, and 7 bases lay outside the gene matches.

This chain joins TRBV5-1 and TRBJ2-1, with 11 nucleotides matching TRBD2. Germline values: CDR1 SGHRS, CDR2 YFSETQ. V trimming: 5 bases; J trimming: 4 bases; junction bases outside the gene matches: 11. The CDR3 length is 17 residues. CDR3 sequence reads: CASRSGTSGLTYNEQFF. The CDR3 DNA follows: TGCGCCAGCAGATCAGGGACTAGCGGCCTAACTTACAATGAGCAGTTCTTC.

The chain joins TRBV9 to TRBJ2-6; D ambiguous. Trimming left V 0 bases short and J 0 bases short, with 10 bases between. This CDR3 spans 17 amino acids. CDR1 and CDR2 (germline): SGDLS, YYNGEE. The CDR3 coding sequence is TGTGCCAGCAGCGTAGATACCTACAGCTCTGGGGCCAACGTCCTGACTTTC. It yields the protein CASSVDTYSSGANVLTF.

The V and J genes are TRBV3-1 (or the pseudogene TRBV3-2) and TRBJ2-3; weak D call: TRBD2 (6 bases). Looked up from germline, CDR1 is LGHDT and CDR2 is YNNKEL (reference sequence). V was trimmed by 4 bases and J by 0 bases, leaving 17 bases between them. The CDR3 sequence is 17 residues long. The CDR3 spells CASSRSSRGTSTDTQYF. CDR3 sequence (DNA): TGTGCCAGCAGCCGGAGTAGTCGAGGGACTAGCACAGATACGCAGTATTTT.

The chain uses TRBV1 and TRBJ1-5. TRBV1 is described as a pseudogene. The CDR3 loop spans 13 amino acids. The CDR3 sequence is CTSSHRGSQPQHF. For the CDR3, the DNA is TGCACCAGCAGCCATCGGGGGAGTCAGCCCCAGCATTTT.

The rearrangement joins TRBV5-4 to TRBJ2-2; weak D call: TRBD1 (6 bases). CDR3 length equals 17 residues. The germline V gene encodes CDR1 SGHNT and CDR2 YYREEE (reference sequence). V shed 3 bases and J shed 5 bases, with 20 bases lying between them. This chain's CDR3 is CASSSNTGSIRTGELFF. The CDR3 nucleotides read TGTGCCAGCAGCTCAAATACAGGGTCGATAAGAACCGGGGAGCTGTTTTTT.

This chain joins TRBV19 and TRBJ1-1, with 7 bases aligning to TRBD1. V gave up 0 bases and J gave up 10 bases; unmatched junction bases: 5. In germline, CDR1 is LNHDA, CDR2 SQIVND (reference sequence). The CDR3 is 13 amino acids. The CDR3 DNA reads as TGTGCCAGTAGTATAGAACAGGGGATAATAGCTTTCTTT. It specifies CASSIEQGIIAFF.

This clone was seen a few times. This sequence joins TRBV20-1 and TRBJ1-2, with 7 bases identical to TRBD1. The CDR3 has 14 residues. V dropped 3 bases and J dropped 4; count of bases not matched to a gene: 8. Germline V gives CDR1 DFQATT, CDR2 SNEGSKA (reference sequence). The CDR3: CSASKDRRFYGYTF. The CDR3 region has the DNA TGCAGTGCTAGTAAGGACAGGCGTTTCTATGGCTACACCTTC.

The chain links TRBV20-1 to TRBJ1-2; a possible D gene is TRBD1 (5 bases). There are 14 residues in the CDR3. CDR1 and CDR2 from the germline V gene are DFQATT and SNEGSKA (reference sequence). The V gene lost 3 bases and the J gene lost 8 bases, with 19 bases spanning the gap. The chain's CDR3 is CSASMPGISWGYTF. In DNA, the CDR3 is TGCAGTGCTAGTATGCCAGGGATTTCATGGGGCTACACCTTC.

V and J are TRBV29-1 and TRBJ2-7; TRBD2 might be the D (5 bases). The germline gives CDR1 SQVTM, CDR2 ANQGSEA. CDR3 length: 12 residues. Between the trimmed V and J ends, which lost 4 bases and 0 bases, there was a span of 7 bases. The CDR3 DNA reads as TGCAGCGTTGGGCTAGCCTCCTACGAGCAGTACTTC. Encoded protein: CSVGLASYEQYF.

V is TRBV19 and J is TRBJ1-2; 7 positions agree with TRBD1. V trimming: 5 bases; J trimming: 8 bases; junction bases outside the gene matches: 14. Germline V CDR1 and CDR2: LNHDA, SQIVND (reference sequence). The CDR3 extends over 15 amino acids. The CDR3 loop reads CASSPERDSSRGYTF. In DNA, the CDR3 is TGTGCCAGTAGTCCCGAACGGGACAGTTCGCGCGGCTACACCTTC.

The chain uses TRBV2 and TRBJ2-5; a weak D match, TRBD2 (6 bases). The CDR3 is made up of 14 amino acids. Germline V lookup: CDR1 SNHLY, CDR2 FYNNEI. V lost 7 bases and J 5 bases, leaving 17 bases between the germline ends. CDR3 sequence (DNA): TGTGCCAGCATGACCGGGACGGGGGAGGAGACCCAGTACTTC. It yields the protein CASMTGTGEETQYF.

J is TRBJ2-7 and V is TRBV6-6, with D perhaps TRBD1 (6 bases). Germline CDR1 is MNHNY and CDR2 is SVGAGI (reference sequence). Trimming stripped 5 bases from V and 0 bases from J, with 14 bases between. The CDR3 covers 15 residues. The CDR3, as DNA: TGTGCCAGCAGTGCTGGCAGGGGATTCTCCTACGAGCAGTACTTC. It translates to CASSAGRGFSYEQYF.